The rows below give T cell receptor beta chains drawn from one sample of a study of control samples from healthy donors and cancer patients. Clones were read by immunoSEQ multiplex PCR, and TCRdb kept only the in-frame ones, dropping some. The top ten clones hold approximately 4% of a sample with about 170,000 clones, 80% to 95% of them seen once. The sequenced material came from blood. These receptors all stem from a woman in her sixties in good health. The CDR3 runs from the conserved cysteine through the conserved F or W. A D gene is named only where the DNA matches it firmly. Size tells how often a clone was seen (once, few, many) or the class of an expanded clone, and some rows leave it out.

J | V | size | D | DNA | CDR3
TRBJ1-2 | TRBV5-8 | - | - | TGTGCCAGCAGCTTACGGGATAACTATGGCTACACCTTC | CASSLRDNYGYTF
TRBJ1-5 | TRBV18 | - | TRBD1 | TGTGCCAGCTCACTAGACAGGGCTAGTCAGCCCCAGCATTTT | CASSLDRASQPQHF
TRBJ1-4 | TRBV19 | - | - | TGTGCCAGTAGTACTTTGGGGGCGGAGGAAAAACTGTTTTTT | CASSTLGAEEKLFF
TRBJ1-5 | TRBV7-7 | - | - | TGTGCCAGCAGCTTTCCAGTCAAGTTCGGCAGCTGCAATCAGCCCCAGCATTTT | CASSFPVKFGSCNQPQHF
TRBJ1-2 | TRBV9 | - | - | TGTGCCAGCAGCGAGGACAATGACGGGTTGCGGGGCTACACCTTC | CASSEDNDGLRGYTF
TRBJ1-4 | TRBV30 | - | - | TGTGCCTGGAGTAAGGGGCGAGCTAATGAAAAACTGTTTTTT | CAWSKGRANEKLFF
TRBJ1-2 | TRBV7-9 | - | TRBD1 | TGTGCCAGCAGCCCAGACAGGGGGCGTGAAGGCTACACCTTC | CASSPDRGREGYTF
TRBJ2-2 | TRBV10-3 | - | TRBD1 | TGTGCCACTTGGACAGGGAGCACCGGGGAGCTGTTTTTT | CATWTGSTGELFF
TRBJ1-5 | TRBV30 | - | - | TGTGCCTGGAATCGGAACACCGCTGAGCCCCAGCATTTT | CAWNRNTAEPQHF
TRBJ1-2 | TRBV5-1 | - | - | TGCGCCAGTAGCTTGGAGGGCATCCGCTTTCGGTATGGCTACACCTTC | CASSLEGIRFRYGYTF
TRBJ2-7 | TRBV4-1 | once | - | TGCGCCAGCAGCCAGCAGACTACGTCCTACGAGCAGTACTTC | CASSQQTTSYEQYF
TRBJ1-4 | TRBV7-2 | few | - | TGTGCCAGCAGCTTATCTTGGACTAATGAAAAACTGTTTTTT | CASSLSWTNEKLFF
TRBJ2-2 | TRBV18 | - | - | TGTGCCAGCTCACCACCGAATTGGGAAACCGGGGAGCTGTTTTTT | CASSPPNWETGELFF
TRBJ1-2 | TRBV29-1 | - | - | TGCAGCGTTCCCCTTTGGGGGGACGGGAACTATGGCTACACCTTC | CSVPLWGDGNYGYTF
TRBJ1-5 | TRBV5-8 | - | TRBD1 | TGTGCCAGCAGCCTAAAGATCGGGACAGGGATCCAGCCCCAGCATTTT | CASSLKIGTGIQPQHF
TRBJ1-6 | TRBV9 | once | - | TGTGCCAGCAGCGTAGACGGCAGTTTAGGGTCACCCCTCCACTTT | CASSVDGSLGSPLHF
TRBJ2-2 | TRBV4-3 | - | - | TGCGCCAGCAGCCAAGGGCTAGGGGGCACCGGGGAGCTGTTTTTT | CASSQGLGGTGELFF
TRBJ1-3 | TRBV18 | - | TRBD1 | TGTGCCAGCTCACCAACTTGGGACAGGGGTGCCTTCGGGTCTGGAAACACCATATATTTT | CASSPTWDRGAFGSGNTIYF
TRBJ2-4 | TRBV7-2 | - | TRBD2 | TGTGCCAGCAGCTATGCCGGGACTAGCGAGTTAGGCAAAAACATTCAGTACTTC | CASSYAGTSELGKNIQYF
TRBJ2-3 | TRBV19 | - | - | TGTGCCAGTAGCGAGAGCTCTAGCACAGATACGCAGTATTTT | CASSESSSTDTQYF
TRBJ2-7 | TRBV5-4 | - | - | TGTGCCAGCAGCTTGTACAGCTCCTACGAGCAGTACTTC | CASSLYSSYEQYF
TRBJ2-7 | TRBV7-2 | - | TRBD2 | TGTGCCAGCAGCCGTAGCGGGGGGGCCTCCTACGAGCAGTACTTC | CASSRSGGASYEQYF
TRBJ2-7 | TRBV19 | once | - | TGTGCCACCCAAGGCCCGGGCTCCTACGAGCAGTACTTC | CATQGPGSYEQYF
TRBJ1-4 | TRBV15 | - | TRBD1 | TGTGCCACCAGCCCAGGACAGGGGAAAACTAATGAAAAACTGTTTTTT | CATSPGQGKTNEKLFF
TRBJ1-1 | TRBV7-3 | - | - | TGTGCCAGCAGCTTAGAGCGGGAGACTCAAGCTTTCTTT | CASSLERETQAFF
TRBJ2-7 | TRBV5-1 | - | TRBD1 | TGCGCCAGCACCCCCTGGGACAGCTCCTACGAGCAGTACTTC | CASTPWDSSYEQYF
TRBJ2-3 | TRBV6-1 | - | TRBD2 | TGTGCCAGCAGTGAATCGGGGGGATACGATACGCAGTATTTT | CASSESGGYDTQYF
TRBJ1-2 | TRBV28 | - | - | TGTGTCACCCGGGTGGGGGCCCTTGGCTACACCTTC | CVTRVGALGYTF
TRBJ2-3 | TRBV19 | - | - | TGTGCCAGTAGTAAAGGAGTCGCTAGCACAGATACGCAGTATTTT | CASSKGVASTDTQYF
TRBJ1-1 | TRBV19 | - | - | TGTGCCAGTAGTCGACAGTTCGCTGAAGCTTTCTTT | CASSRQFAEAFF
TRBJ1-5 | TRBV5-1 | - | - | TGCGCCAGCAGCTTGTTTACCTCCGGGCCCCAGCATTTT | CASSLFTSGPQHF
TRBJ2-3 | TRBV18 | - | - | TGTGCCAGCTCACCAATAACGGGGCTTCGGGATACGCAGTATTTT | CASSPITGLRDTQYF
TRBJ1-1 | TRBV10-3 | - | - | TGTGCCATCAGTGAGACCGCTTCCAGGGGCACTGAAGCTTTCTTT | CAISETASRGTEAFF
TRBJ2-3 | TRBV3-1/TRBV3-2 | - | TRBD1 | TGTGCCAGCAGCCAAATAGGGGGCAGCACAGATACGCAGTATTTT | CASSQIGGSTDTQYF
TRBJ1-4 | TRBV7-8 | once | - | TGTGCCAGCAGCTTCCGGGACGGAATTGAAAAACTGTTTTTT | CASSFRDGIEKLFF
TRBJ2-5 | TRBV7-2 | - | TRBD2 | TGTGCCAGCAGCTGGTATAGCGGGGGGAGAGAGGAGACCCAGTACTTC | CASSWYSGGREETQYF
TRBJ2-3 | TRBV13 | - | TRBD2 | TGTGCCAGCAGCTTCGGGACTAGCGCCACAGATACGCAGTATTTT | CASSFGTSATDTQYF
TRBJ1-2 | TRBV11-2 | - | TRBD1 | TGTGCCAGCAGCTCGCCGAACAGGGGGGGCTATGGCTACACCTTC | CASSSPNRGGYGYTF
TRBJ2-5 | TRBV7-7 | - | TRBD1 | TGTGCCAGCAGCTTACTGGACAGGGACCAAGAGACCCAGTACTTC | CASSLLDRDQETQYF
TRBJ1-6 | TRBV6-5 | - | TRBD1 | TGTGCCAGCAGATATCACAGGGGAGGGGATTCACCCCTCCACTTT | CASRYHRGGDSPLHF
TRBJ2-2 | TRBV19 | - | - | TGTGCCAGTAGTTACGGGTTTGGCACCGGGGAGCTGTTTTTT | CASSYGFGTGELFF